One T cell receptor beta chain is described in this entry. The antigen remains unidentified. Here immunoSEQ multiplex PCR was the method, and the copy in TCRdb shows in-frame clones only, minus some. Of just under 250,000 clones listed, more than 75% were seen once; the top ten hold approximately 11%. As for treatment: roughly 18 received Ad26.COV2.S at low or high dose, single or two shots; about 5 received placebo; per-sample allocation not given. Samples came from day 63 after the first vaccine or placebo injection. This sample stems from a study of Ad26.COV2.S vaccination and SARS-CoV-2 variants. Study outcomes and limitations: CD8+ and CD4+ T cells specific for spike reportedly responded with substantial breadth after vaccination.

The CDR3 covers 15 residues. V lost 0 bases and J 1 base, leaving 9 bases between the germline ends. In germline, CDR1 is MNHEY, CDR2 SVGAGI. This material consisted of peripheral blood, taken in a trial of Ad26.COV2.S vaccine versus placebo. This chain connects TRBV6-5 to TRBJ1-1, with no clear D. This clonotype was sampled from a person between 18 and 65 years old who received the Ad26.COV2.S COVID-19 vaccine or a placebo. DNA of the CDR3: TGTGCCAGCAGTTACTCGTCGTATGGGAACACTGAAGCTTTCTTT. It is translated as CASSYSSYGNTEAFF.